These 25 T cell receptor beta chains came from one sample sequenced in a study of Ad26.COV2.S vaccination and SARS-CoV-2 variants. Treatment noted: about 20 received Ad26.COV2.S at low or high dose, single or two shots; several received placebo; per-sample allocation not given. Sampling occurred on day 63 after the first vaccine or placebo injection. TCRdb's table, derived via immunoSEQ multiplex PCR, lists solely in-frame clones and lacks some. This table has some 290,000 clones, around four fifths appearing once. Sequenced here: peripheral blood, sampled in a trial of Ad26.COV2.S vaccine versus placebo. The receptor source for this set is a person aged 18-60 years who received the Ad26.COV2.S COVID-19 vaccine or a placebo.

J is TRBJ2-5 and V is TRBV18; D is possibly TRBD1 (6 bases). The germline V gene has CDR1 KGHSH and CDR2 LQKENI. Deletions cut 2 bases from V and 0 bases from J, with 10 bases between. The CDR3 sequence is 15 residues long. CDR3 nucleotides: TGTGCCAGCTCACCAGTTCAGGGGAACCAAGAGACCCAGTACTTC. It is translated as CASSPVQGNQETQYF.

The chain combines TRBV5-1 with TRBJ1-1; 7 positions match TRBD1. Losses at the gene ends were 0 bases for V and 2 bases for J; bases not matched to a gene: 4. The CDR3 contains 15 residues. From germline, CDR1 is SGHRS and CDR2 YFSETQ. The CDR3 region is CASSLGQGLNTEAFF. In nucleotides, the CDR3 is TGCGCCAGCAGCTTGGGACAGGGCCTCAACACTGAAGCTTTCTTT.

The chain employs TRBV28 and TRBJ2-7, with TRBD1 matching over 7 bases. V gave up 2 bases and J gave up 4 bases; unmatched junction bases: 8. Germline V lookup: CDR1 MDHEN, CDR2 SYDVKM. CDR3 length: 15 amino acids. CDR3 protein: CASSLRSHRGYEQYF. As DNA, the CDR3 is TGTGCCAGCAGTTTACGGTCTCACAGGGGTTACGAGCAGTACTTC.

The chain links TRBV5-6 to TRBJ2-2, with D uncertain. Trimming shortened V by 2 bases and J by 5 bases, and 7 bases separated the two germline ends. The CDR3 has 13 residues. The germline CDR1 and CDR2 sequences are SGHDT and YYEEEE. CDR3 amino acids: CASSFFGTGELFF. CDR3 nucleotide sequence: TGTGCCAGCAGCTTTTTCGGTACCGGGGAGCTGTTTTTT.

The chain has TRBV4-1 and TRBJ2-3; a possible D gene is TRBD1 (5 bases). There are 15 residues in the CDR3. CDR1 MGHRA and CDR2 YSYEKL come from the germline V gene. V was clipped by 4 bases and J by 4 bases, with 15 bases between them. CDR3 nucleotide sequence: TGCGCCAGCAGCCCCTGGGGCAGCAGTGCAGATACGCAGTATTTT. Encoded protein: CASSPWGSSADTQYF.

The chain links TRBV11-3 to TRBJ2-3; 8 bases line up with TRBD2. With 4 bases clipped from V and 1 base from J, the junction kept 1 base outside the gene matches. CDR3 size: 14 residues. CDR1 and CDR2 from the germline V gene are SGHNT and YENEEA. Here the CDR3 reads CASSSGGGTDTQYF. The DNA of the CDR3 is TGTGCCAGCAGCTCGGGGGGGGGCACAGATACGCAGTATTTT. Combining the CDR3 with reference TRBV11-3 and TRBJ2-3 gives the whole variable domain EAGVVQSPRYKIIEKKQPVAFWCNPISGHNTLYWYLQNLGQGPELLIRYENEEAVDDSQLPKDRFSAERLKGVDSTLKIQPAELGDSAVYLCASSSGGGTDTQYFGPGTRLTVL.

The rearrangement joins TRBV5-1 to TRBJ2-3, with 7 bases aligning to TRBD2. Germline CDR1 reads SGHRS; CDR2 reads YFSETQ. The V and J ends lost 4 bases and 0 bases, in that order; junction bases with no gene match: 5. CDR3 size: 15 residues. The CDR3 nucleotides read TGCGCCAGCAGCCCGGCTAGCGGAAGCACAGATACGCAGTATTTT. It encodes CASSPASGSTDTQYF. Variable domain in full (rest from reference TRBV5-1 and TRBJ2-3): KAGVTQTPRYLIKTRGQQVTLSCSPISGHRSVSWYQQTPGQGLQFLFEYFSETQRNKGNFPGRFSGRQFSNSRSEMNVSTLELGDSALYLCASSPASGSTDTQYFGPGTRLTVL.

The chain recombines TRBV19 with TRBJ1-6; TRBD1 is a possible D gene (5 bases). Germline V CDR1 and CDR2: LNHDA, SQIVND (reference sequence). CDR3 size: 12 residues. Trimming pared 4 bases from V and 14 bases from J, leaving 12 bases between. CDR3 amino acids: CASSTPAGTLHF. As DNA, the CDR3 is TGTGCCAGTAGTACCCCCGCAGGGACCCTCCACTTT.

This chain connects TRBV9 to TRBJ2-1, with 10 bases fitting TRBD2. This CDR3 has 15 residues. The germline CDR1 and CDR2 sequences are SGDLS and YYNGEE. Trimming removed 4 bases from V and 6 bases from J; junction bases left unmatched: 7. The CDR3 DNA reads TGTGCCAGCAGCCCGAGCGGGGGGGCCGCCAATGAGCAGTTCTTC. Its protein is CASSPSGGAANEQFF.

The rearrangement uses TRBV6-6 and TRBJ2-7; D gene unclear. The CDR3 covers 16 residues. V lost 5 bases and J lost 0, with 17 bases in between. Germline assignment: CDR1 MNHNY and CDR2 SVGAGI (reference sequence). CDR3 protein: CASSHGVAVSSYEQYF. The CDR3 coding sequence is TGTGCCAGCAGTCATGGCGTGGCAGTGAGCTCCTACGAGCAGTACTTC.

The chain recombines TRBV5-1 with TRBJ2-7; 7 nucleotides align to TRBD1. Germline-derived CDR1 and CDR2 are SGHRS and YFSETQ. Trimming at V came to 3 bases and at J to 3 bases, leaving 9 bases not matched to a gene. The CDR3 has 15 amino acids. The CDR3 loop reads CASSSTPGQNYEQYF. The DNA of the CDR3 is TGCGCCAGCAGCTCCACCCCGGGACAGAACTACGAGCAGTACTTC. Full variable domain (outside the CDR3, taken from reference TRBV5-1 and TRBJ2-7): KAGVTQTPRYLIKTRGQQVTLSCSPISGHRSVSWYQQTPGQGLQFLFEYFSETQRNKGNFPGRFSGRQFSNSRSEMNVSTLELGDSALYLCASSSTPGQNYEQYFGPGTRLTVT.

This rearrangement joins TRBV7-8 to TRBJ2-5; D not certain. Between the trimmed V and J ends, which lost 5 bases and 2 bases, there was a span of 6 bases. CDR1 and CDR2 (germline): SGHVS, FQNEAQ. The CDR3 length is 12 residues. The CDR3 bases are TGTGCCAGCAGCACTCGACAAGAGACCCAGTACTTC. This gives the protein CASSTRQETQYF. The entire variable domain, with the rest obtained from reference TRBV7-8 and TRBJ2-5, is as follows: GAGVSQSPRYKVAKRGQDVALRCDPISGHVSLFWYQQALGQGPEFLTYFQNEAQLDKSGLPSDRFFAERPEGSVSTLKIQRTQQEDSAVYLCASSTRQETQYFGPGTRLLVL.

The CDR3 DNA reads as TGCGCCAGCAGCCAATCGTCTAGCGGGGGTTCAGATACGCAGTATTTT. This gives the protein CASSQSSSGGSDTQYF. The chain recombines TRBV4-1 with TRBJ2-3, with TRBD2 matching over 10 bases. CDR1 is MGHRA and CDR2 is YSYEKL in the germline V gene. The CDR3 contains 16 residues. V shed 2 bases and J 4 bases; nucleotides not matched to a gene: 6.

The chain has TRBV11-2 and TRBJ2-1, with 9 positions matching TRBD1. The germline gives CDR1 SGHAT, CDR2 FQNNGV. The CDR3 extends over 15 amino acids. Trimming removed 6 bases from V and 8 bases from J; junction bases left unmatched: 11. This CDR3 is CASRTTGTGFDEQFF. Written as DNA, the CDR3 is TGTGCCAGCAGAACGACCGGGACAGGGTTCGATGAGCAGTTCTTC. The full variable domain, in which reference TRBV11-2 and TRBJ2-1 provide the parts outside the CDR3, is EAGVAQSPRYKIIEKRQSVAFWCNPISGHATLYWYQQILGQGPKLLIQFQNNGVVDDSQLPKDRFSAERLKGVDSTLKIQPAKLEDSAVYLCASRTTGTGFDEQFFGPGTRLTVL.

V is TRBV15 and J is TRBJ2-3, with 8 bases aligning to TRBD1. This CDR3 has 15 residues. The trim removed 0 bases at V and 5 bases at J, leaving 4 bases unmatched. From germline, CDR1 is LNHNV and CDR2 YYDKDF (reference sequence). The CDR3 DNA reads as TGTGCCACCAGCAGAGAACCAACAGGGGGAGATACGCAGTATTTT. The encoded protein is CATSREPTGGDTQYF.

This clone came up once. CDR3 DNA: TGTGCCATCGGGGTCGGCACTAGCGGGGGGACCGAGCAGTTCTTC. Translation: CAIGVGTSGGTEQFF. The gene calls are TRBV10-3 and TRBJ2-1; 12 bases are shared with TRBD2. There are 15 residues in the CDR3. Germline loops: CDR1 ENHRY, CDR2 SYGVKD. The trim removed 8 bases at V and 10 bases at J, leaving 12 bases unmatched.

V is TRBV7-9 and J is TRBJ2-5; D possibly corresponds to TRBD1 (6 bases). The germline V gene encodes CDR1 SEHNR and CDR2 FQNEAQ (reference sequence). V lost 7 bases and J lost 1, with 13 bases in between. CDR3 length: 14 residues. The CDR3 bases are TGTGCCAGCACCACCCAGGGGCTCCAAGAGACCCAGTACTTC. Its translation: CASTTQGLQETQYF.

This chain connects TRBV19 to TRBJ1-5; no clear D. Germline V gene sequence: CDR1 LNHDA, CDR2 SQIVND (reference sequence). Trimming took off 7 bases at V and 7 bases at J, with 17 bases between the two ends. The CDR3 consists of 14 residues. CDR3 in DNA: TGTGCCAGTACCATAGGAGGAGGTGGACAGCCCCAGCATTTT. Translated: CASTIGGGGQPQHF.

This clone occurred a few times. The rearrangement joins TRBV28 to TRBJ2-2, with D hard to call. The CDR3 is 17 residues long. CDR1 and CDR2 from the germline V gene are MDHEN and SYDVKM. Trimming cost V 5 bases and J 2 bases, with 18 bases left between them. DNA for the CDR3: TGTGCCAGCAGTCCCCGAAGGGCCTCGCTAAACACCGGGGAGCTGTTTTTT. It is translated as CASSPRRASLNTGELFF.

The chain joins TRBV7-2 to TRBJ2-7; 9 bases match TRBD1. The CDR3 extends over 14 amino acids. Germline V lookup: CDR1 SGHTA, CDR2 FQGNSA. Trimming removed 5 bases from V and 6 bases from J; junction bases left unmatched: 8. Written as DNA, the CDR3 is TGTGCCAGCAGCCCCTGGACAGGGGTTGGCGAGCAGTACTTC. It specifies CASSPWTGVGEQYF.

This clone appeared once. The J gene is TRBJ1-2, the V gene TRBV24-1; 7 bases are shared with TRBD1. V was clipped by 6 bases and J by 7 bases; unmatched bases: 28. This CDR3 region has 20 residues. Germline lookup yields CDR1 KGHDR and CDR2 SFDVKD. The CDR3 spells CATSSGQARLNWGKESGYTF. The CDR3, as DNA: TGTGCCACCAGTTCCGGACAGGCTCGGCTTAATTGGGGCAAAGAGAGTGGCTACACCTTC.

The CDR3 protein is CASSTGQAADEKLFF. For the CDR3, the DNA is TGTGCCAGTAGTACAGGACAGGCGGCAGATGAAAAACTGTTTTTT. The gene calls are TRBV19 and TRBJ1-4; 7 bases align to TRBD1. The germline gives CDR1 LNHDA, CDR2 SQIVND (reference sequence). This CDR3 has 15 residues. Losses at the gene ends were 4 bases for V and 6 bases for J; bases not matched to a gene: 8.

V usage is TRBV12-3 or TRBV12-4 and J usage is TRBJ2-7; possibly TRBD1 for D (6 bases). The CDR3 covers 13 residues. The V end was cut by 6 bases, the J end by 2 bases, with 11 bases between. In nucleotides, the CDR3 is TGTGCCAGCAGGATGACAGGTACCTACGAGCAGTACTTC. Its translation is CASRMTGTYEQYF.

The V gene is TRBV29-1, the J gene TRBJ2-3; the D gene is possibly TRBD2 (6 bases). V lost 0 bases, J lost 2 bases, and 12 bases lay in between. CDR1 and CDR2 from the germline V gene are SQVTM and ANQGSEA. The CDR3 is 15 residues long. The CDR3 nucleotides read TGCAGCGTTGAAGATCGGCGCGGGGTCACAGATACGCAGTATTTT. It encodes CSVEDRRGVTDTQYF.

This clone appeared a single time. CDR3 amino acids: CASSPRSGRNYEQYF. The CDR3 DNA reads as TGTGCCAGTAGCCCCCGCTCGGGCAGGAACTACGAGCAGTACTTC. The chain recombines TRBV19 with TRBJ2-7; D gene ambiguous. The germline V gene has CDR1 LNHDA and CDR2 SQIVND (reference sequence). The CDR3 is made up of 15 amino acids. Trimming cost V 6 bases and J 3 bases, with 18 bases left between them.